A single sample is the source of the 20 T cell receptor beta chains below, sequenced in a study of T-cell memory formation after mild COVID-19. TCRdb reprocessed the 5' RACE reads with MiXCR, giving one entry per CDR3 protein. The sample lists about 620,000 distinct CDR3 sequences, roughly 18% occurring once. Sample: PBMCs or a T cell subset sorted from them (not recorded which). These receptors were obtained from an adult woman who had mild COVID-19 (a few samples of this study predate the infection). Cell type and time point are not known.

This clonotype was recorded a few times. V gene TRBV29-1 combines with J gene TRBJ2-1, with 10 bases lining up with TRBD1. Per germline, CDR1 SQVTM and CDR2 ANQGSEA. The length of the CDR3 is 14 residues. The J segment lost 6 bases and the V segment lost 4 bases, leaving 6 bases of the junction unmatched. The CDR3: CSVGGRTGGNEQFF. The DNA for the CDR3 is TGCAGCGTTGGGGGTCGGACAGGGGGCAATGAGCAGTTCTTC.

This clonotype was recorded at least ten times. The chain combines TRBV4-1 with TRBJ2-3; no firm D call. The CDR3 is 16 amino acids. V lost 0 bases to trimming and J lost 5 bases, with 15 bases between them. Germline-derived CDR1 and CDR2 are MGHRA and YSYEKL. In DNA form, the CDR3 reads TGCGCCAGCAGCCAAGAGTTGTCGATGGTGGGAGATACGCAGTATTTT. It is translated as CASSQELSMVGDTQYF.

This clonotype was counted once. CDR3 region: CASSLGPFGNTIYF. In nucleotides, the CDR3 is TGTGCCAGCAGCCTCGGTCCCTTTGGAAACACCATATATTTT. The chain combines TRBV7-9 with TRBJ1-3; D uncertain. V was pared by 5 bases and J by 3 bases, with 11 bases between. Germline V gene sequence: CDR1 SEHNR, CDR2 FQNEAQ (reference sequence). This CDR3 spans 14 amino acids.

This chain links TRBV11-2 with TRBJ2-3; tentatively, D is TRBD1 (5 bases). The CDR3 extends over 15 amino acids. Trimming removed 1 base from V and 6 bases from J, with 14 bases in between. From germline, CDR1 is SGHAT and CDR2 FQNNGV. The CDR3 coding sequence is TGTGCCAGCAGCTTAGGTCGGACAATCGCTGATACGCAGTATTTT. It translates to CASSLGRTIADTQYF.

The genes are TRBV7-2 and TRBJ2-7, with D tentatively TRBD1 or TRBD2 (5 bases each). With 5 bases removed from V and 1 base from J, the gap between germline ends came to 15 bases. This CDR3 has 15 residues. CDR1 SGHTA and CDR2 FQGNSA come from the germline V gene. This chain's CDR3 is CASSPRWDRSYEQYF. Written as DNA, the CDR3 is TGTGCCAGCAGCCCTAGATGGGACCGGTCCTACGAGCAGTACTTC.

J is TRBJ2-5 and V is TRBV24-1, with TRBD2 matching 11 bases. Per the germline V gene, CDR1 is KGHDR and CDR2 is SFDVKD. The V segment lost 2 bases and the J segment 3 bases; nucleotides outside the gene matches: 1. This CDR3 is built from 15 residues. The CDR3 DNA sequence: TGTGCCACCAGTGATTCGACTAGCGGGGAAGAGACCCAGTACTTC. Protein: CATSDSTSGEETQYF.

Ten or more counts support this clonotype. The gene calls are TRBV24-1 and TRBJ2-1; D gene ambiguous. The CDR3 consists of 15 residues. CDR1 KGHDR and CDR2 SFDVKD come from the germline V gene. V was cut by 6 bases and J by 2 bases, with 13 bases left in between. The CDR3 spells CATSKGRGPYNEQFF. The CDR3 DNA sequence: TGTGCCACCAGTAAGGGCAGAGGCCCCTACAATGAGCAGTTCTTC.

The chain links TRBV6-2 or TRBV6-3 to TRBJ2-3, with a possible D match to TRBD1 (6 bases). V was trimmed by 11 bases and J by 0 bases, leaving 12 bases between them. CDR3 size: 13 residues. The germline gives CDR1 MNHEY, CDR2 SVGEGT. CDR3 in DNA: TGTGCCTCGCTGGACAGTAGCACAGATACGCAGTATTTT. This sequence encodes CASLDSSTDTQYF.

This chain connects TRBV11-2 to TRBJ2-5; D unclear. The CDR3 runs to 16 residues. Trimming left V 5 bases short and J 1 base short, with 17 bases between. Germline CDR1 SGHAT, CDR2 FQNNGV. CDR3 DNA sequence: TGTGCCAGCAGCCTACGTACCTGGATGGTCCAAGAGACCCAGTACTTC. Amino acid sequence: CASSLRTWMVQETQYF.

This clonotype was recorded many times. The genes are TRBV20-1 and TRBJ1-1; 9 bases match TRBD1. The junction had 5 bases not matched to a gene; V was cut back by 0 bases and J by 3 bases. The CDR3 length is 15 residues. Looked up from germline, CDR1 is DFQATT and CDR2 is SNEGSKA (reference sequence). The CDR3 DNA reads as TGCAGTGCTAGAGAACAGGGGGCCTTGGACACTGAAGCTTTCTTT. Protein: CSAREQGALDTEAFF.

The CDR3 loop is CASSSGTPINEQFF. Here the CDR3 DNA reads TGTGCCAGCAGCTCGGGGACACCTATCAATGAGCAGTTCTTC. The chain carries TRBV7-3 and TRBJ2-1; TRBD1 is a possible D gene (6 bases). The CDR3 consists of 14 residues. Germline-derived CDR1 and CDR2 are SGHTA and FQGTGA. V was trimmed by 4 bases and J by 6 bases, leaving 13 bases between them.

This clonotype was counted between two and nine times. CDR3 sequence: CASSYYPQETYNEQFF. In nucleotides, the CDR3 is TGTGCCAGCAGTTACTATCCCCAGGAGACCTACAATGAGCAGTTCTTC. J is TRBJ2-1 and V is TRBV6-2 or TRBV6-3; D remains unclear. The CDR3 has 16 residues. CDR1 is MNHEY, CDR2 SVGEGT, per germline. Trimming stripped 1 base from V and 2 bases from J, with 12 bases between.

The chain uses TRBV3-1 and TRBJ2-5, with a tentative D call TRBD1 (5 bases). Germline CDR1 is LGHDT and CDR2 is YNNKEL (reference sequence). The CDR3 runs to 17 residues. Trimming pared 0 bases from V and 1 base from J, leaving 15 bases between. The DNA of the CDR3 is TGTGCCAGCAGCCAAGATCCCTTGGGAAGGGGCCAAGAGACCCAGTACTTC. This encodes CASSQDPLGRGQETQYF.

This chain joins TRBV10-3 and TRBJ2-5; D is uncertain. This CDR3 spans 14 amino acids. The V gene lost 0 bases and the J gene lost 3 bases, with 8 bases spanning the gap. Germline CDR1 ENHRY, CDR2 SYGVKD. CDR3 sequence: CAISESGSEETQYF. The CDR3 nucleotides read TGTGCCATCAGTGAGTCTGGCAGTGAAGAGACCCAGTACTTC.

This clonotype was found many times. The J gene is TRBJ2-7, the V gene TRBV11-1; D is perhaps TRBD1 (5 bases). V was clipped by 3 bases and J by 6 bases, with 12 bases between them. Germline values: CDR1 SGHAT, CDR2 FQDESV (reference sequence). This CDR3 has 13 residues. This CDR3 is CASSFAWQGEQYF. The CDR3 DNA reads TGTGCCAGCAGCTTCGCGTGGCAGGGCGAGCAGTACTTC.

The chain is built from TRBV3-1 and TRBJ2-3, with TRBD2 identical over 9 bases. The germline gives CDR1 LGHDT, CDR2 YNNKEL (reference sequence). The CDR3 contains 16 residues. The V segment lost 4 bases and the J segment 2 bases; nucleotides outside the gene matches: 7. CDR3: CASSRTSEHNTDTQYF. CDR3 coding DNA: TGTGCCAGCAGCCGGACTAGCGAACATAACACAGATACGCAGTATTTT.

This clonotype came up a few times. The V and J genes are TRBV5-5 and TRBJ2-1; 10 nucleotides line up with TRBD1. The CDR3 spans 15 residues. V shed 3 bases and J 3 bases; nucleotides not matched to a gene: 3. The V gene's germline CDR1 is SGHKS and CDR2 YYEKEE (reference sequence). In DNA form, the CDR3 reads TGTGCCAGCAGCTCCGGACAGGGGGGCTACAATGAGCAGTTCTTC. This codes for CASSSGQGGYNEQFF.

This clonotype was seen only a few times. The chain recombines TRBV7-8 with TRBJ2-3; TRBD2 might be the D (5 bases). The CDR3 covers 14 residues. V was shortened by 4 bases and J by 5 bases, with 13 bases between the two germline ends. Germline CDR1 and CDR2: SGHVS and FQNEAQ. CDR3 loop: CASSSTMRGDTQYF. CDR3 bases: TGTGCCAGCAGCTCGACTATGAGAGGAGATACGCAGTATTTT.

CDR3 nucleotides: TGTGCCAGCAGCTCCTGGACTAGCGGGGACCCATTCACAGATACGCAGTATTTT. It codes for CASSSWTSGDPFTDTQYF. J is TRBJ2-3 and V is TRBV5-5; 12 bases line up with TRBD2. The CDR3 runs to 18 residues. V gave up 3 bases and J gave up 2 bases; unmatched junction bases: 10. The germline V gene encodes CDR1 SGHKS and CDR2 YYEKEE (reference sequence).

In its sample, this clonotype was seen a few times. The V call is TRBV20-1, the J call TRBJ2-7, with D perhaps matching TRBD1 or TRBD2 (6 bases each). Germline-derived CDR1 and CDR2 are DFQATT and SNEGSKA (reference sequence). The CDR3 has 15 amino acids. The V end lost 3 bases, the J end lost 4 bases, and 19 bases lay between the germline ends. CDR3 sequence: CSASMYGGLQYEQYF. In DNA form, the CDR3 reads TGCAGTGCTAGCATGTACGGGGGCTTGCAATACGAGCAGTACTTC.